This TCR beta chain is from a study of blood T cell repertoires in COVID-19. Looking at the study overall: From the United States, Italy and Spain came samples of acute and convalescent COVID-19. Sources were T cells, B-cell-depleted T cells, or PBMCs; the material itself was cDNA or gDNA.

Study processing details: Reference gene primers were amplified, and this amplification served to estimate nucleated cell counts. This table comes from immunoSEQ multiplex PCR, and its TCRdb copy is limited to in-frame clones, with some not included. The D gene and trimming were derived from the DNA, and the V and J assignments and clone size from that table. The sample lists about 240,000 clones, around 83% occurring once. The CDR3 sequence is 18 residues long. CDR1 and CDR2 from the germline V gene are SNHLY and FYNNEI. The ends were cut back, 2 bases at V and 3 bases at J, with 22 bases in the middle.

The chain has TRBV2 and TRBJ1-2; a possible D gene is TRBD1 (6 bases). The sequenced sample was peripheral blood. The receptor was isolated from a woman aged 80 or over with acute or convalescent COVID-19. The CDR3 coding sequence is TGTGCCAGCAGTGAATACCGGCTCGGCAGGGGAGCTGACTATGGCTACACCTTC. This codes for CASSEYRLGRGADYGYTF.